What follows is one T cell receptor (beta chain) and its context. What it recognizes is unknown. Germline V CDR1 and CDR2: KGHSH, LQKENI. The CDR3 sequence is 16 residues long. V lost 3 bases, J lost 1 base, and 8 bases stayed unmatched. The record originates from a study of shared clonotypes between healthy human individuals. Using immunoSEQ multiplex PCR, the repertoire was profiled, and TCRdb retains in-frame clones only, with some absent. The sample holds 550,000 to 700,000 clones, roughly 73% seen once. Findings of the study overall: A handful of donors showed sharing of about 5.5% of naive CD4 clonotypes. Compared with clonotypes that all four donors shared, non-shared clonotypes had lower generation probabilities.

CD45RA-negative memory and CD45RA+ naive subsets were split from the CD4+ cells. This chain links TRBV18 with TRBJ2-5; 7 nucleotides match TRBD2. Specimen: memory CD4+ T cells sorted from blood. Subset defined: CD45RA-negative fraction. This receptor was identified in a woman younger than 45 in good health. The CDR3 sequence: CASSPVSSGIQETQYF. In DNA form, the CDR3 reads TGTGCCAGCTCACCGGTCTCAAGCGGGATCCAAGAGACCCAGTACTTC.